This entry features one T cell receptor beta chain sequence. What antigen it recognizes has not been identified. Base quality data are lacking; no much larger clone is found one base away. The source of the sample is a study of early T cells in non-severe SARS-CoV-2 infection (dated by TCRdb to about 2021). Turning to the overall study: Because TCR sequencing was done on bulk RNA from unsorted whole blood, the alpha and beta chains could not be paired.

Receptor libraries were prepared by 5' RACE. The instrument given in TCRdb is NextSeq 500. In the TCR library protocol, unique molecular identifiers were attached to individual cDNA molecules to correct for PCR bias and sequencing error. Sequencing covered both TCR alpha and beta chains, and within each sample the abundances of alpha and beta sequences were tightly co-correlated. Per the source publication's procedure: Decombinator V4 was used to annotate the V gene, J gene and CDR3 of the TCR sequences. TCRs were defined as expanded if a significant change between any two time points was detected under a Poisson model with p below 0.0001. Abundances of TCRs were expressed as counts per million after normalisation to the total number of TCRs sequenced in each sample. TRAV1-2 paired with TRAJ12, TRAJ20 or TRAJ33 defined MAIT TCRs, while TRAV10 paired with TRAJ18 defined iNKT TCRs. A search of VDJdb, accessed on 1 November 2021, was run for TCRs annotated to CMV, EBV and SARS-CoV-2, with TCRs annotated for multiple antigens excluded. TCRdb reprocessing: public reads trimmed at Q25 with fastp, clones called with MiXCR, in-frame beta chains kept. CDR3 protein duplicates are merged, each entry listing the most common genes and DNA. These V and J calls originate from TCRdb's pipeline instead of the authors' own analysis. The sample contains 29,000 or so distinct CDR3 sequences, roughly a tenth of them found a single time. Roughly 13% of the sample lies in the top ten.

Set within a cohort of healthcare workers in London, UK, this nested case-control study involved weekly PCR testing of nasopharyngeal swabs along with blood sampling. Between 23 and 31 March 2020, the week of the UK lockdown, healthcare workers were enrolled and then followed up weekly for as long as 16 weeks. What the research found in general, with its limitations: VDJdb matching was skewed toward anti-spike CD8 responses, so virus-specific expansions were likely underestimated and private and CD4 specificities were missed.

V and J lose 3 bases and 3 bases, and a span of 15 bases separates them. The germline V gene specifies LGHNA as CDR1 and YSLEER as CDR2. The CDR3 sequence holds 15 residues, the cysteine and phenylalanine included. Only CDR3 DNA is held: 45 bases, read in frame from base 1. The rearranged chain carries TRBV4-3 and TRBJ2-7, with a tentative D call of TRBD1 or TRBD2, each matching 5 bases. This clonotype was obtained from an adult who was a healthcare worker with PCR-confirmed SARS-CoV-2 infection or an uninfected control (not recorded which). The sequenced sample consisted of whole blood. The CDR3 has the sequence CASSHTRDPYYEQYF. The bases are TGCGCCAGCAGCCATACCCGGGACCCCTACTACGAGCAGTACTTC.